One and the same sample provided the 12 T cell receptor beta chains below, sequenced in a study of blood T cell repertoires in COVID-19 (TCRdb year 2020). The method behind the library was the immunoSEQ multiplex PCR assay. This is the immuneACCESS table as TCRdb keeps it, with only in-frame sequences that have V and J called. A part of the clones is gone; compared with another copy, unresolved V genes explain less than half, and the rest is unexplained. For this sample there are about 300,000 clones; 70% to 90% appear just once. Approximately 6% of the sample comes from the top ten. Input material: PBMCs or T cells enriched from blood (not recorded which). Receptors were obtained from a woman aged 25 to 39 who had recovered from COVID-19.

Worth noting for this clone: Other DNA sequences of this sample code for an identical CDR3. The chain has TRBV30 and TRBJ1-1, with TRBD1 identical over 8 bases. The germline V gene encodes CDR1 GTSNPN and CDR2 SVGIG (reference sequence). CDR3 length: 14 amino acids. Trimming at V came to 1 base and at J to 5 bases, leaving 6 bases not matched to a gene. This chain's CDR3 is CAWSAGGAGTEAFF. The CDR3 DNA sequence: TGTGCCTGGAGTGCAGGGGGCGCCGGGACTGAAGCTTTCTTT.

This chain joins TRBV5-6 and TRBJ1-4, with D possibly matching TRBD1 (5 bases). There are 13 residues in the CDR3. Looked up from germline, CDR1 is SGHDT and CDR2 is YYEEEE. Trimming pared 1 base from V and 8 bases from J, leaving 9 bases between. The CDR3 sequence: CASSLPSGEKLFF. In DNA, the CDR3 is TGTGCCAGCAGCTTGCCCTCAGGGGAAAAACTGTTTTTT. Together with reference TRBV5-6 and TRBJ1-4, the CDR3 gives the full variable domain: DAGVTQSPTHLIKTRGQQVTLRCSPKSGHDTVSWYQQALGQGPQFIFQYYEEEERQRGNFPDRFSGHQFPNYSSELNVNALLLGDSALYLCASSLPSGEKLFFGSGTQLSVL.

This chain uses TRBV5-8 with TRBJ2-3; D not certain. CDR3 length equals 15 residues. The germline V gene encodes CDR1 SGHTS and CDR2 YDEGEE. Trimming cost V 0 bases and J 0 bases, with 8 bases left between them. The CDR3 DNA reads TGTGCCAGCAGCTTGGGAGGAGTGAGCACAGATACGCAGTATTTT. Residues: CASSLGGVSTDTQYF.

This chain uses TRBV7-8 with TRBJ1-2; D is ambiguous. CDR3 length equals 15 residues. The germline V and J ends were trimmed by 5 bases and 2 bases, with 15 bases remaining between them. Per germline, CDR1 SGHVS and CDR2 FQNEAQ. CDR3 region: CASSPRWEGNYGYTF. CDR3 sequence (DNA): TGTGCCAGCAGCCCCCGGTGGGAGGGAAACTATGGCTACACCTTC.

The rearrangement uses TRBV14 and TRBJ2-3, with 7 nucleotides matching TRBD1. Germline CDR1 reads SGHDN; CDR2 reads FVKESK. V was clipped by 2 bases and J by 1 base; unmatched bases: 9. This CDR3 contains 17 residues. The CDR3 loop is CASSQRRGQTRTDTQYF. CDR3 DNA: TGTGCCAGCAGCCAAAGAAGGGGACAGACCCGCACAGATACGCAGTATTTT.

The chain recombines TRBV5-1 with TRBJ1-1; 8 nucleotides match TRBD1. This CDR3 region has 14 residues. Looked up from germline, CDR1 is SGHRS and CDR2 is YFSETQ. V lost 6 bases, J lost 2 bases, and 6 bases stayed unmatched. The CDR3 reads CASTTPGGNTEAFF. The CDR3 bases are TGCGCCAGCACCACCCCAGGGGGCAACACTGAAGCTTTCTTT.

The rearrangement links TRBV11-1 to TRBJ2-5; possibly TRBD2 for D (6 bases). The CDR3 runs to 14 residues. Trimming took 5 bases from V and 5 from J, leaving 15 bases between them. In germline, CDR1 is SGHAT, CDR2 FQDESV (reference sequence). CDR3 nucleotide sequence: TGTGCCAGCAGCCCTAGGACAAGCGGGGAGACCCAGTACTTC. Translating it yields CASSPRTSGETQYF.

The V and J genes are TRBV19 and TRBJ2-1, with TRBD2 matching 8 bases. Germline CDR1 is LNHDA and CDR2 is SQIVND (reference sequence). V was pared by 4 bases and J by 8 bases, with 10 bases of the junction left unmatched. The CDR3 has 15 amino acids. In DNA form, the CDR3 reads TGTGCCAGTAGTACCCCCGGGACTAGTGGCCATGAGCAGTTCTTC. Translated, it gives CASSTPGTSGHEQFF.

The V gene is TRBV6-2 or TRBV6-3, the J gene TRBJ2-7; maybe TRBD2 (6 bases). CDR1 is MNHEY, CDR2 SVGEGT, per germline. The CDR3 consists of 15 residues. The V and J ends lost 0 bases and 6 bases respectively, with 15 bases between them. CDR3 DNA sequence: TGTGCCAGCAGTTACTCGAGAAGGTTGGGGGGCGAGCAGTACTTC. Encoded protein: CASSYSRRLGGEQYF.

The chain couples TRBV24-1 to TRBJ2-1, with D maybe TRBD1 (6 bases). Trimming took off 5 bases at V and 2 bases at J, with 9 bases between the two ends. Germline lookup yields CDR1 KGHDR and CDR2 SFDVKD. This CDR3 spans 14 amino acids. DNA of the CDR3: TGTGCCACCAGTGCAGGGGTAGCCTACAATGAGCAGTTCTTC. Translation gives CATSAGVAYNEQFF.

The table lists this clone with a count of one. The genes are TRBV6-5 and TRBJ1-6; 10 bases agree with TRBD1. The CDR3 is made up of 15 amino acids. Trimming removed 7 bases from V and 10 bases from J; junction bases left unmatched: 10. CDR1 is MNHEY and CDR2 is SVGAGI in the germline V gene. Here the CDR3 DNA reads TGTGCCAGCAAAATGTCCCGGGACAGGGGATCACCCCTCCACTTT. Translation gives CASKMSRDRGSPLHF.

The CDR3 nucleotides read TGTGCCAGCAGTGAACCGGACAGGTTGGGTTCACCCCTCCACTTT. It yields the protein CASSEPDRLGSPLHF. The V gene is TRBV25-1, the J gene TRBJ1-6, with 7 nucleotides matching TRBD1. Germline assignment: CDR1 MGHDK and CDR2 SYGVNS. This CDR3 has 15 residues. The V gene end was trimmed by 2 bases and the J gene end by 9 bases; junction bases not matched to a gene: 7.